This T cell receptor (beta chain) was profiled in a study of STAT5B mutations in CD4+ large granular lymphocyte leukemia. Overall study results and limits: 8/27 top patient clones versus 2/35 control clones were TRBV06-family.

The ends lost 1 base at V and 5 bases at J; junction bases unmatched: 11. Germline V CDR1 and CDR2: MNHNS, SASEGT. The CDR3 totals 17 residues. On this clone itself: Its antigen is currently unknown.

In the authors' methods: A productive frequency of 2.59 x 10-5 was the lowest detectable. Method: immunoSEQ multiplex PCR; TCRdb's copy keeps in-frame clones and lacks some. That table gives V, J and clone size, and the DNA gave D and trimming. The sample has fewer than 45,000 clones, 65% to 90% seen once. The genes are TRBV6-1 and TRBJ2-5; 9 positions match TRBD1. The sequenced material came from CD4+ T cells from blood buffy coats. The sequence was collected from a human donor in good health. The chain's CDR3 is CASSEGGTGRFVETQYF. CDR3 coding DNA: TGTGCCAGCAGTGAAGGGGGGACAGGGAGGTTTGTGGAGACCCAGTACTTC.